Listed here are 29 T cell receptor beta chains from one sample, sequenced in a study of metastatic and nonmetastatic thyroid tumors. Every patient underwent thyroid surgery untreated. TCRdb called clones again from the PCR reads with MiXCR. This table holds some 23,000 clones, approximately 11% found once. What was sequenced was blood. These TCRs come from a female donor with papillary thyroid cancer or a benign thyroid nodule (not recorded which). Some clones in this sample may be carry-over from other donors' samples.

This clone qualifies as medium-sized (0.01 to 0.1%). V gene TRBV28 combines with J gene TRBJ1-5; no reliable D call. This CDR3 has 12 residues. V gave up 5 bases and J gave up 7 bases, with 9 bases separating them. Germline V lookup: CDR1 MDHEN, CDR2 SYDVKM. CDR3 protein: CASSRRLQPQHF. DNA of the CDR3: TGTGCCAGCAGTAGAAGGTTGCAGCCCCAGCATTTT.

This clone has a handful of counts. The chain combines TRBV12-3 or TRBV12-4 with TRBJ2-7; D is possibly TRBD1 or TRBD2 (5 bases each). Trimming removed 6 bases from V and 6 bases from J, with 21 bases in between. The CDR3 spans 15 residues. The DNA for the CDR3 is TGTGCCAGCAGCCGGGACCAGTCATCGGTCGGCGAGCAGTACTTC. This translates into CASSRDQSSVGEQYF.

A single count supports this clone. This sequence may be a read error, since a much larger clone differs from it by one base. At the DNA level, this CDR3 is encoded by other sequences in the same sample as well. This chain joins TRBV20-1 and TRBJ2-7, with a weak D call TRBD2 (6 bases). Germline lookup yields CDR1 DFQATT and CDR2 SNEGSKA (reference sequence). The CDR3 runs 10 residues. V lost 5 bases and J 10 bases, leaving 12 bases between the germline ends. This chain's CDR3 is CSAGDSGQYF. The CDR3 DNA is TGCAGTGCTGGGGACTCCGGTCAGTACTTC.

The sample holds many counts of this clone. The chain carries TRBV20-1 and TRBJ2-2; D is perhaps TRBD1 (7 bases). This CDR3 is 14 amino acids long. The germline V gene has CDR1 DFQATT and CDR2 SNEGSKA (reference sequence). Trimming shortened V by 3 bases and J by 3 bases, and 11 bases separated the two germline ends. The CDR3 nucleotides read TGCAGTGCTAGGCGGGACAGCTACACCGGGGAGCTGTTTTTT. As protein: CSARRDSYTGELFF.

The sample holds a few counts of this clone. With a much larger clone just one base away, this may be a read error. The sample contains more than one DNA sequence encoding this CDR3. CDR3: CSARTGGITGELFF. DNA for the CDR3: TGTAGTGCTCGGACAGGGGGCATCACCGGGGAGCTGTTTTTT. This chain uses TRBV20-1 with TRBJ2-2, with 11 bases lining up with TRBD1. CDR1 DFQATT and CDR2 SNEGSKA come from the germline V gene (reference sequence). The CDR3 extends over 14 amino acids.

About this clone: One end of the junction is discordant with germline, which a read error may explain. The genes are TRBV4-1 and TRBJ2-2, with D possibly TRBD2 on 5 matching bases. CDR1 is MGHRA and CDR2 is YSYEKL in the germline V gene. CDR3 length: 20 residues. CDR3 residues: CASSQPTGILRARNTGDLFF. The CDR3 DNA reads TGCGCCAGCAGCCAGCCAACCGGAATCCTCCGGGCGCGAAACACCGGGGATCTGTTTTTT.

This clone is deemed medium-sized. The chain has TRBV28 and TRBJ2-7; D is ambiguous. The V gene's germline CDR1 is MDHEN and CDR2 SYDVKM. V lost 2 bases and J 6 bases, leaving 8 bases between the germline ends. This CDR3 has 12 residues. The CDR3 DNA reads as TGTGCCAGCAGTTTAAATCTATCCGAGCAGTACTTC. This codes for CASSLNLSEQYF.

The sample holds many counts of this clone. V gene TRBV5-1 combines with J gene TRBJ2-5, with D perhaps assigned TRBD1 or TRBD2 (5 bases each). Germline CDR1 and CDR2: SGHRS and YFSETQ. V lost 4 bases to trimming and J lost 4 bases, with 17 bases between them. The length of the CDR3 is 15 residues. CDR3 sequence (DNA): TGCGCCAGCAGCCTCGGGGCCAGGGAGCGAGAGACCCAGTACTTC. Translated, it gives CASSLGARERETQYF.

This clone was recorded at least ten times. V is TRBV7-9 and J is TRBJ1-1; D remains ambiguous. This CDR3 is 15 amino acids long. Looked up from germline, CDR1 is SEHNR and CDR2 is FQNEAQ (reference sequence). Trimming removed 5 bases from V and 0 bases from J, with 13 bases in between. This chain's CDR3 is CASSLGRTVNTEAFF. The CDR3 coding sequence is TGTGCCAGCAGCCTCGGCAGGACGGTGAACACTGAAGCTTTCTTT.

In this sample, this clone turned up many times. The CDR3 DNA reads as TGCGCCAGCAGCCGCCGCCATAGCGGGGCATCCAATGAGCAGTTCTTC. Its translation: CASSRRHSGASNEQFF. The chain combines TRBV4-3 with TRBJ2-1; 8 nucleotides match TRBD2. Germline-derived CDR1 and CDR2 are LGHNA and YSLEER. This CDR3 region has 16 residues. Trimming removed 4 bases from V and 6 bases from J; junction bases left unmatched: 11.

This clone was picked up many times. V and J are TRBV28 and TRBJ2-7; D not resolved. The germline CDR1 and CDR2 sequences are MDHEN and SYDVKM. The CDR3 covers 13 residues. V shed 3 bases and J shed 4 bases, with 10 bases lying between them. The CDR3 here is CASSLFKGYEQYF. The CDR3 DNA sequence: TGTGCCAGCAGTTTGTTTAAGGGTTACGAGCAGTACTTC.

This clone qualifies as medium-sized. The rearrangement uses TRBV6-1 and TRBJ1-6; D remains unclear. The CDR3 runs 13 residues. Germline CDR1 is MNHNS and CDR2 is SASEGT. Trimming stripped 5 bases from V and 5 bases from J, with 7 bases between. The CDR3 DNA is TGTGCCAGCAGTCTCAACCATAATTCACCCCTCCACTTT. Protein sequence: CASSLNHNSPLHF.

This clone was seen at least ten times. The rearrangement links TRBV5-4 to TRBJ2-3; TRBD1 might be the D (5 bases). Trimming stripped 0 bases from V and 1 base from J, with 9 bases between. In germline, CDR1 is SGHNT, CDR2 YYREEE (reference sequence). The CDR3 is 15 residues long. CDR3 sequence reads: CASSLGAGRTDTQYF. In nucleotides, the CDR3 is TGTGCCAGCAGCTTGGGGGCAGGGCGCACAGATACGCAGTATTTT.

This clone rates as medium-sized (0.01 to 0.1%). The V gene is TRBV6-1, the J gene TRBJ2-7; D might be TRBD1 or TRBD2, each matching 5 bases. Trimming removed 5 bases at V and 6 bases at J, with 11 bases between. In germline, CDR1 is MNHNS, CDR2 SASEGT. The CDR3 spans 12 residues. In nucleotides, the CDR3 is TGTGCCAGCAGTCGCGTTGGGGGCGAGCAGTACTTC. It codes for CASSRVGGEQYF.

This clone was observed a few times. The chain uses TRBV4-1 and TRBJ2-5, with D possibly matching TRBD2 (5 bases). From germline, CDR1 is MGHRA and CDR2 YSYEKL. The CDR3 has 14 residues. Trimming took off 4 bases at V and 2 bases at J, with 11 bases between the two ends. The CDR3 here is CASSPAAIQETQYF. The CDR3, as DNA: TGCGCCAGCAGCCCAGCGGCGATACAAGAGACCCAGTACTTC.

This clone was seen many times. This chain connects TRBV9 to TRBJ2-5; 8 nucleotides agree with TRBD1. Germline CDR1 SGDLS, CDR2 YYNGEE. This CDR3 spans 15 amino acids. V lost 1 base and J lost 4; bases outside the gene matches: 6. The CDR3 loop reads CASSVQGASGETQYF. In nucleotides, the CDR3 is TGTGCCAGCAGCGTACAGGGGGCAAGTGGAGAGACCCAGTACTTC. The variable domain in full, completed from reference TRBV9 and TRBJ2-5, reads DSGVTQTPKHLITATGQRVTLRCSPRSGDLSVYWYQQSLDQGLQFLIQYYNGEERAKGNILERFSAQQFPDLHSELNLSSLELGDSALYFCASSVQGASGETQYFGPGTRLLVL.

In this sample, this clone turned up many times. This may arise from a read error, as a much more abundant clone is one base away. The CDR3 is CASSYWRVTNTGELFF. The CDR3 bases are TGTGCCAGCAGTTATTGGAGGGTAACGAACACCGGGGAGCTGTTTTTT. This chain links TRBV6-6 with TRBJ2-2, with D perhaps matching TRBD2 (6 bases). The V gene lost 3 bases and the J gene lost 0 bases, with 11 bases spanning the gap. The germline V gene has CDR1 MNHNY and CDR2 SVGAGI (reference sequence). There are 16 residues in the CDR3.

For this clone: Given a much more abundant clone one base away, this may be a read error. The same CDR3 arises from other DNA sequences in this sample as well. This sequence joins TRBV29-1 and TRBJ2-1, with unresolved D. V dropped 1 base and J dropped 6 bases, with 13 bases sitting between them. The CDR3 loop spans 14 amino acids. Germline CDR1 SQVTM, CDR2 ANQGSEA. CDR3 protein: CSVEGGPVGNEQFF. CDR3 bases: TGCAGCGTTGAAGGAGGTCCGGTCGGCAATGAGCAGTTCTTC.

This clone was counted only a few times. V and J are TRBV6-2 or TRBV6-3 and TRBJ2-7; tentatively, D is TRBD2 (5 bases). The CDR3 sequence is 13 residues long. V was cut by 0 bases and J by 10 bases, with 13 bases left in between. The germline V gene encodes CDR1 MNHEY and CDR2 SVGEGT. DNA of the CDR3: TGTGCCAGCAGTTACTCGAGAGACTACTATCAGTACTTC. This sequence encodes CASSYSRDYYQYF.

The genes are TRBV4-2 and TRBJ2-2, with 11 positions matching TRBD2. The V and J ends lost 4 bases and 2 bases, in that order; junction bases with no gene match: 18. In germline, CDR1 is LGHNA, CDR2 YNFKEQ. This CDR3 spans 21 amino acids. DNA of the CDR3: TGTGCCAGCAGCCGACCTACGCGGTTGGTAGCGGGAGGGCTAAACACCGGGGAGCTGTTTTTT. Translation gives CASSRPTRLVAGGLNTGELFF.

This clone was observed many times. DNA of the CDR3: TGTGCCAGCAGCTTAGCGGGGGGGCTGGCTTTCTTT. It translates to CASSLAGGLAFF. The rearrangement links TRBV7-8 to TRBJ1-1; possibly TRBD1 for D (6 bases). The germline V and J ends were trimmed by 0 bases and 11 bases, with 10 bases remaining between them. The CDR3 runs 12 residues. Germline V gene sequence: CDR1 SGHVS, CDR2 FQNEAQ.

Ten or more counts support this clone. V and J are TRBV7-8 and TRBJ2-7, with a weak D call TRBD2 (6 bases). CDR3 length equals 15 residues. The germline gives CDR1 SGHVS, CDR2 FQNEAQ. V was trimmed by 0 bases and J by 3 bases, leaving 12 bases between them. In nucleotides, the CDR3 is TGTGCCAGCAGCTTAGCGCTGGGCGGGAACTACGAGCAGTACTTC. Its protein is CASSLALGGNYEQYF.

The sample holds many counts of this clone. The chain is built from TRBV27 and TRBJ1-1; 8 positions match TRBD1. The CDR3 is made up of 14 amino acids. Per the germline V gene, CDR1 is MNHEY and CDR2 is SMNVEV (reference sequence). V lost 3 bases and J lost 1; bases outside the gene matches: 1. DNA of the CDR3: TGTGCCAGCAGTTTGGGGACAGGGAACACTGAAGCTTTCTTT. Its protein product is CASSLGTGNTEAFF.

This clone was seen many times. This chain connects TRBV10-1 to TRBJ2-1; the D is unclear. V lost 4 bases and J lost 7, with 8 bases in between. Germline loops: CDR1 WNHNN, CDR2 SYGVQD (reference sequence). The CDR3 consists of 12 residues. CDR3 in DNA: TGCGCCAGCAGTGGCAGTGGAAATGAGCAGTTCTTC. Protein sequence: CASSGSGNEQFF.

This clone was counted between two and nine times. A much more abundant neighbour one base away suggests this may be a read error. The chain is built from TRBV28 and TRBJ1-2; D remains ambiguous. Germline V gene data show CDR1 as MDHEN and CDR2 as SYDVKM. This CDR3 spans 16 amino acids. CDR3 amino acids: CASSSPGMDLSYGCTF. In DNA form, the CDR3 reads TGTGCCAGCAGTTCCCCCGGGATGGATTTATCCTATGGCTGCACCTTC.

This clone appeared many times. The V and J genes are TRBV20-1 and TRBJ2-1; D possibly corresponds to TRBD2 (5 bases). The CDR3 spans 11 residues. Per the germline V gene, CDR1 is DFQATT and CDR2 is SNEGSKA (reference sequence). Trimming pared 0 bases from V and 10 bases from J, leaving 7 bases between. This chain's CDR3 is CSAREGAEQFF. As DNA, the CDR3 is TGCAGTGCTAGAGAGGGAGCGGAGCAGTTCTTC.

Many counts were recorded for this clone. The CDR3 reads CASSPGTGARSYNEQFF. The CDR3 DNA sequence: TGTGCCAGCAGCCCGGGGACAGGGGCACGCTCCTACAATGAGCAGTTCTTC. The rearrangement joins TRBV7-6 to TRBJ2-1, with 10 nucleotides matching TRBD1. The length of the CDR3 is 17 residues. Germline V gene sequence: CDR1 SGHVS, CDR2 FNYEAQ. Trimming removed 5 bases from V and 0 bases from J; junction bases left unmatched: 7.

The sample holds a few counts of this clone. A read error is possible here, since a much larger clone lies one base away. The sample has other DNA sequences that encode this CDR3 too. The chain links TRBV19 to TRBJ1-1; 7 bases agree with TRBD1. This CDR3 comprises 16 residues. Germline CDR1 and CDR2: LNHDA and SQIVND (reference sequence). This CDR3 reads CASSILLGTVNTEAFF. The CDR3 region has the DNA TGTGCCAGTAGTATTCTTCTAGGGACAGTGAACACTGAAGCTTTCTTC.

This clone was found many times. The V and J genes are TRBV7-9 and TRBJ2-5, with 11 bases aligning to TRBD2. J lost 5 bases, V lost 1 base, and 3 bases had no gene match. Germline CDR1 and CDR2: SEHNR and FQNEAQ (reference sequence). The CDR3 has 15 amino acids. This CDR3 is CASSLVLAGDETQYF. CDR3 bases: TGTGCCAGCAGCTTAGTACTAGCGGGAGATGAGACCCAGTACTTC.